This record looks at one TCR beta chain sequence and its context. Its antigen remains unknown. The data were obtained in a study of CXCR3-negative and CXCR3-positive naive CD8 T cells. CDR1 is MDHEN and CDR2 is SYDVKM in the germline V gene. The CDR3 loop spans 17 amino acids. Each TRB cDNA library was prepared by 5' RACE (with UMI labels). TCRdb re-analyzed the 5' RACE reads; it lists each CDR3 protein once, without DNA. The ten top clones account for over 0.35%, within a sample of 100,000 to 150,000 distinct CDR3 sequences. Findings and caveats of the study: Naive cells that were CXCR3-positive had more hydrophobic TRB CDR3s (compared with CXCR3-negative naive cells).

Sequenced: naive CXCR3+ CD8+ T cells from blood. Subset indicated: CD45RO-CCR7+CD27+CD95- naive CD8+ T cells expressing CXCR3 (TNR3+). The receptor comes from a human donor in good health. Some clones in this sample may be carry-over from other donors' samples. The chain carries TRBV28 and TRBJ2-3; TCRdb designates TRBD2, a call that cannot be tested without DNA. This CDR3 is CASSYPSGSWEGDTQYF.